Listed below are T cell receptor beta chains from one sample, sequenced in a study of blood T cells in healthy people across ages. TCRdb fed the 5' RACE reads into MiXCR, producing one record per CDR3 protein. In the table there are roughly 700,000 distinct CDR3 sequences, around 48% of which are singletons. Sequenced sample: blood. Every receptor here comes from a woman aged 60-75 years in good health. Each CDR3 is given without its conserved first and last residue. Each record gives: CDR3 length, V gene, J gene, D gene, CDR3 protein. D genes are given only for firm matches.

>12|TRBV20-1|NA|TRBD2
SAYLPSGSDEQY
>12|TRBV20-1|TRBJ2-5|NA
SAAPEAFQETQY
>12|TRBV6-6|TRBJ2-7|NA
ASSQSSVSYEQY
>10|TRBV20-1|TRBJ2-5|NA
SATPGQETQY
>12|TRBV7-2|TRBJ2-5|NA
ASSLAGSLETQY
>11|TRBV18|TRBJ2-3|NA
ASSPRHTGTQY
>15|TRBV11-1|TRBJ2-5|TRBD2
ASNSVPSGRNQETQY
>8|TRBV29-1|TRBJ2-1|NA
SVDYNEQF
>13|TRBV6-1|TRBJ2-1|NA
ASSSGAAYGSEQF
>16|TRBV7-3|NA|NA
ASSLRGGSGGTSETQY
>19|TRBV3-1|TRBJ2-6|TRBD2
ASSQERLAGAESSGANVLT
>11|TRBV7-9|TRBJ2-7|TRBD2
ASSSGLVHEQY
>9|TRBV7-3|TRBJ1-1|NA
ASRGHTEAF
>14|TRBV21-1|TRBJ2-4|NA
ASRKGTGGSKNIQY
>11|TRBV12-3/TRBV12-4|TRBJ1-1|NA
ASINSGLSEAF
>11|TRBV20-1|TRBJ2-7|NA
SARRGRSYEQY
>16|TRBV24-1|TRBJ2-5|NA
ATSDPTGKLANQETQY
>14|TRBV14|TRBJ2-7|TRBD2
ASSHLPSGIRYEQY
>9|TRBV2|NA|TRBD1
ASRTGHEQY
>14|TRBV6-1|TRBJ1-5|NA
ASSVAGVGPGQPQH
>11|TRBV7-9|TRBJ1-6|NA
ASSVRGNSPLH
>11|TRBV25-1|TRBJ2-1|NA
ASSEFLYNEQF
>13|TRBV4-1|TRBJ2-2|TRBD1
ASSRGQGCTGELF
>13|TRBV9|TRBJ2-3|NA
ASSVLAISTDTQY
>11|TRBV15|TRBJ2-3|TRBD1
ATSIGQGDTQY
>11|TRBV4-3|TRBJ2-3|NA
ASSQDKDTSQY
>15|TRBV6-1|TRBJ2-3|NA
ATNLRGAPGYTDTQY
>13|TRBV6-5|TRBJ2-1|TRBD2
ASSYPGLAGNEQF
>11|TRBV14|TRBJ1-1|NA
ASSQDRRTEAF
>13|TRBV4-2|TRBJ2-5|NA
ASSQESDPRGTQY
>16|TRBV18|TRBJ2-2|TRBD1
ASSSNKDRGSGTGELF
>14|TRBV7-2|TRBJ1-2|TRBD1
ASSPRAGRGLYGYN
>12|TRBV15|TRBJ1-1|NA
ATSRDRQTNQAF